The rows below give T cell receptor beta chains drawn from one sample of a study of blood T cell repertoires in COVID-19. Profiled with immunoSEQ multiplex PCR; TCRdb holds only in-frame clones, not every one. The top ten clones hold roughly a sixth of a sample with under 200,000 clones, roughly 80% of them seen once. The sample consisted of peripheral blood. The receptors were sampled from a man aged 55 to 70 with active or convalescent COVID-19. CDR3s include the opening cysteine and the closing phenylalanine or tryptophan. The D gene is left open where the match is weak. Clone size is shown for a subset of rows, as once, few, many or a class of expanded clone.

>NA|TRBV4-3|NA|TRBJ1-2
TGCGCCAGCAGCCAAGATTTTGAGGTCGGTGGCTACACCTTC
CASSQDFEVGGYTF
>TRBD1|TRBV19|NA|TRBJ2-4
TGTGCCAGCAGGAAACAGGGGGCAAAAAACATTCAGTACTTC
CASRKQGAKNIQYF
>NA|TRBV28|NA|TRBJ1-2
TGTGCCAGCAGTTTCTTTGCAGATTTTAACTATGGCTACACCTTC
CASSFFADFNYGYTF
>TRBD2|TRBV7-2|NA|TRBJ2-1
TGTGCCAGCAGCTTAGGGTCGCGGCGGGGGTGGAATGAGCAGTTCTTC
CASSLGSRRGWNEQFF
>TRBD1|TRBV29-1|NA|TRBJ1-2
TGCAGCGTTGAATTGCGGGCAGGGGGGAATGGCTACACCTTC
CSVELRAGGNGYTF
>NA|TRBV7-3|NA|TRBJ2-1
TGTGCCAGCAGCTTAGTGGGGGCAGGGGATGAGCAGTTCTTC
CASSLVGAGDEQFF
>TRBD2|TRBV28|NA|TRBJ2-5
TGTGCCAGCATCCCCGACTTCCCCGTGAGCGGGGCGGAAGAGACCCAGTACTTC
CASIPDFPVSGAEETQYF
>NA|TRBV27|NA|TRBJ2-2
TGTGCCGGGGGGAGAGGGGAAACCGGGGAGCTGTTTTTT
CAGGRGETGELFF
>NA|TRBV5-1|NA|TRBJ1-4
TGCGCCAGCAGCAAAGGGGTTAATGAAAAACTGTTTTTT
CASSKGVNEKLFF
>TRBD1|TRBV15|NA|TRBJ2-7
TGTGCCACCAGCGACAGGGGTAACGCTTGGGCCTACGAGCAGTACTTC
CATSDRGNAWAYEQYF
>NA|TRBV19|NA|TRBJ1-1
TGTGCCAGTAGTATCAGGGGCCTGAACACTGAAGCTTTCTTT
CASSIRGLNTEAFF
>TRBD1|TRBV7-8|NA|TRBJ1-6
TGTGCCAGCAGCTTAGCACAGGGGGGTACTAATTCACCCCTCCACTTT
CASSLAQGGTNSPLHF
>TRBD1|TRBV18|NA|TRBJ2-7
TGTGCCAGCTCACGACAGGGCTCCGAGCAGTACTTC
CASSRQGSEQYF
>NA|TRBV4-1|NA|TRBJ2-6
TGCGCCAGCACAGCTCGGGACACCCCCTCTGGGGCCAACGTCCTGACTTTC
CASTARDTPSGANVLTF
>NA|TRBV4-2|NA|TRBJ2-1
TGTGCCAGCAGCCAAGACACGAGGTCCTACAATGAGCAGTTCTTC
CASSQDTRSYNEQFF
>NA|TRBV4-2|NA|TRBJ2-7
TGTGCCAGCAGCCAAGATCTTACCCGGGAGCAGTACTTC
CASSQDLTREQYF
>TRBD1|TRBV6-5|NA|TRBJ2-2
TGTGCCAGCAGTTTGGACAGGGGGCAAGCCGGGGAGCTGTTTTTT
CASSLDRGQAGELFF
>TRBD1|TRBV28|NA|TRBJ1-1
TGTGCCAGCGTGGTCGAGCAGGGGGTGGCTTTCTTT
CASVVEQGVAFF
>NA|TRBV14|few|TRBJ2-6
TGTGCCAGCAGCTTCACCAGGGGGGCCAACGTCCTGACTTTC
CASSFTRGANVLTF
>TRBD1|TRBV6-6|NA|TRBJ2-1
TGTGCCAGCAGCCAACAGGGGGCTTGGTACAATGAGCAGTTCTTC
CASSQQGAWYNEQFF
>NA|TRBV7-5|NA|TRBJ2-2
TGTGTCAGAACCCCGTGCGGGACTCCCTTAGGGCTTAGGGGTAACACCGGGGAGCTGTTTTTT
CVRTPCGTPLGLRGNTGELFF
>TRBD1|TRBV28|NA|TRBJ1-2
TGTGCCAGCAGGTCAGGGGGAAGTCGTGGCTACACCTTC
CASRSGGSRGYTF
>NA|TRBV5-1|NA|TRBJ2-2
TGCGCCAGCAGCAATAACTCGAACACCGGGGAGCTGTTTTTT
CASSNNSNTGELFF
>TRBD1|TRBV6-5|NA|TRBJ2-7
TGTGCCAGCAACTCAGGCGGGACAGGGATTTACGAGCAGTACTTC
CASNSGGTGIYEQYF
>TRBD1|TRBV28|NA|TRBJ1-6
TGTGCCAGCAGTCCCCCGACAGGGTATAATTCACCCCTCCACTTT
CASSPPTGYNSPLHF
>NA|TRBV19|NA|TRBJ2-7
TGTGCCAGTAGTTCGGGGGGCCACGAGCAGTACTTC
CASSSGGHEQYF
>NA|TRBV30|once|TRBJ1-4
TGTGCCTGGAGTCGGGGGACGAACGAAAAACTGTTTTTT
CAWSRGTNEKLFF
>TRBD2|TRBV7-7|few|TRBJ2-7
TGTGCCAGCAGTCCGACTAGCGGGTCCCTTCACGAGCAGTACTTC
CASSPTSGSLHEQYF
>NA|TRBV5-4|NA|TRBJ1-1
TGTGCCAGCAGCTCACCTTCATCGGGAATGAACACTGAAGCTTTCTTT
CASSSPSSGMNTEAFF
>TRBD1|TRBV15|NA|TRBJ1-4
TGTGCCACCAGCAGAGCCCCCCGACAGGGGGTTGAAAAACTGTTTTTT
CATSRAPRQGVEKLFF
>NA|TRBV19|NA|TRBJ2-6
TGTGCCAGTAGTATGAGAGGAATCGGGGCCAACGTCCTGACTTTC
CASSMRGIGANVLTF
>TRBD1|TRBV19|NA|TRBJ2-3
TGTGCCAGTCGGGACAGGGCTAGCACAGATACGCAGTATTTT
CASRDRASTDTQYF
>NA|TRBV3-1/TRBV3-2|NA|TRBJ2-2
TGTGCCAGCAGCCAATTTAGCACCGAGGGTTTTACCGGGGAGCTGTTTTTT
CASSQFSTEGFTGELFF